This passage covers 17 T cell receptor beta chains from one sample sequenced in a study of breast tumors, draining lymph nodes, adjacent tissues. Samples came from axillary lymph nodes draining the breast cancer. TCRdb passed the multiplex PCR reads through MiXCR, listing each CDR3 protein once. Seen here are over 200,000 distinct CDR3 sequences, roughly 30% observed once, and the top ten hold 1.3% to 1.5%. Material: axillary lymph node tissue. The receptors originated from a female donor with breast cancer. Some clones in this sample may be carry-over from other donors' samples.

This chain links TRBV20-1 with TRBJ2-2, with D perhaps matching TRBD1 (6 bases). CDR1 DFQATT and CDR2 SNEGSKA come from the germline V gene (reference sequence). Trimming pared 3 bases from V and 6 bases from J, leaving 14 bases between. This CDR3 is built from 14 residues. CDR3 sequence reads: CSASNNRVAGELFF. Here the CDR3 DNA reads TGCAGTGCTAGCAACAACAGGGTCGCCGGGGAGCTGTTTTTT.

This clonotype appeared many times. The rearrangement uses TRBV6-5 and TRBJ2-5; tentative D call: TRBD1 (6 bases). The CDR3 loop spans 12 amino acids. Germline CDR1 reads MNHEY; CDR2 reads SVGAGI. Trimming shortened V by 6 bases and J by 2 bases, and 7 bases separated the two germline ends. CDR3: CASRRGQETQYF. The CDR3 DNA sequence: TGTGCCAGCAGAAGGGGGCAAGAGACCCAGTACTTC.

This clonotype was seen at least ten times. V gene TRBV5-5 combines with J gene TRBJ2-1; 9 bases match TRBD2. Germline V lookup: CDR1 SGHKS, CDR2 YYEKEE (reference sequence). CDR3 size: 15 residues. V was clipped by 0 bases and J by 8 bases; unmatched bases: 6. Written as DNA, the CDR3 is TGTGCCAGCAGCTTGGTGGCGGGAGGGATGTATGAGCAGTTCTTC. Translating it yields CASSLVAGGMYEQFF.

This clonotype has at least ten counts. The chain joins TRBV5-4 to TRBJ1-2; 7 bases match TRBD1. With 3 bases clipped from V and 4 bases from J, the junction kept 9 bases outside the gene matches. Germline CDR1 is SGHNT and CDR2 is YYREEE (reference sequence). CDR3 length equals 15 residues. The CDR3 nucleotides are TGTGCCAGCAGCTCCGACAGGGCTTCTTTCTATGGCTACACCTTC. Translation gives CASSSDRASFYGYTF.

This clonotype showed up just a few times. The J gene is TRBJ1-5, the V gene TRBV6-2 or TRBV6-3, with TRBD1 identical over 7 bases. This CDR3 has 14 residues. Trimming removed 2 bases from V and 4 bases from J; junction bases left unmatched: 2. Germline-derived CDR1 and CDR2 are MNHEY and SVGEGT. The CDR3 bases are TGTGCCAGCAGTTACCTGACAGGGAATCAGCCCCAGCATTTT. Amino acid sequence: CASSYLTGNQPQHF.

V is TRBV5-8 and J is TRBJ2-1; TRBD2 agrees at 11 bases. In germline, CDR1 is SGHTS, CDR2 YDEGEE. Unmatched junction bases numbered 4, after V lost 4 bases and J lost 4 bases. CDR3 length equals 15 residues. CDR3 residues: CASSLSSGRYNEQFF. CDR3 bases: TGTGCCAGCAGCCTCTCTAGCGGGAGGTACAATGAGCAGTTCTTC.

This clonotype has ten or more counts. J is TRBJ2-4 and V is TRBV19, with D tentatively TRBD2 (6 bases). The germline V gene encodes CDR1 LNHDA and CDR2 SQIVND (reference sequence). V was clipped by 6 bases and J by 6 bases, with 9 bases between them. CDR3 size: 12 residues. The CDR3 region has the DNA TGTGCCAGTAGGTCCGGGGGAAACATTCAGTACTTC. This codes for CASRSGGNIQYF.

There are many counts of this clonotype. The rearrangement links TRBV5-1 to TRBJ1-3; D gene ambiguous. The V gene lost 4 bases and the J gene lost 0 bases, with 11 bases spanning the gap. The CDR3 totals 15 residues. CDR1 and CDR2 from the germline V gene are SGHRS and YFSETQ. The CDR3 DNA follows: TGCGCCAGCAGCATCGCAGGAAGCTCTGGAAACACCATATATTTT. Encoded protein: CASSIAGSSGNTIYF.

The chain couples TRBV6-2 or TRBV6-3 to TRBJ2-5; 7 bases agree with TRBD2. This CDR3 region has 13 residues. CDR1 and CDR2 from the germline V gene are MNHEY and SVGEGT. V lost 6 bases and J lost 1; bases outside the gene matches: 2. The CDR3 bases are TGTGCCAGCAGCAGGGAGGGCCAAGAGACCCAGTACTTC. Encoded protein: CASSREGQETQYF.

This clonotype was picked up many times. It may be a read error: a sequence one base away is much more abundant. The chain uses TRBV5-1 and TRBJ2-2; TRBD1 or TRBD2 may be the D gene (5 bases each). The length of the CDR3 is 13 residues. Germline loops: CDR1 SGHRS, CDR2 YFSETQ. The CDR3, as DNA: TGCGCCAGCGCCCAGGGAAACACCGGGGACCTGTTTTTT. It encodes CASAQGNTGDLFF.

Many counts were recorded for this clonotype. The chain carries TRBV7-9 and TRBJ2-5; tentative D call: TRBD1 (6 bases). This CDR3 spans 15 amino acids. The V gene's germline CDR1 is SEHNR and CDR2 FQNEAQ (reference sequence). The V and J ends lost 0 bases and 1 base respectively, with 9 bases between them. Here the CDR3 reads CASSLAGQRQETQYF. The CDR3 nucleotides are TGTGCCAGCAGCTTAGCTGGACAGCGCCAAGAGACCCAGTACTTC.

This clonotype was seen only a few times. The chain carries TRBV27 and TRBJ2-3; D remains ambiguous. From germline, CDR1 is MNHEY and CDR2 SMNVEV (reference sequence). V was pared by 7 bases and J by 7 bases, with 9 bases between. The CDR3 extends over 11 amino acids. Written as DNA, the CDR3 is TGTGCCAGCACCGTACAGAATACGCAGTATTTT. The encoded protein is CASTVQNTQYF.

This clonotype was counted ten times or more. V gene TRBV6-6 combines with J gene TRBJ2-5; 7 bases fit TRBD1. Germline CDR1 MNHNY, CDR2 SVGAGI (reference sequence). The CDR3 sequence is 16 residues long. V lost 6 bases and J lost 5; bases outside the gene matches: 15. This chain's CDR3 is CASSPRRGQGVETQYF. The CDR3 DNA sequence: TGTGCCAGCAGCCCCCGGCGAGGGCAGGGGGTTGAGACCCAGTACTTC.

The V call is TRBV20-1, the J call TRBJ1-1; D gene ambiguous. Germline V CDR1 and CDR2: DFQATT, SNEGSKA (reference sequence). V lost 1 base and J lost 5, with 20 bases in between. This CDR3 comprises 16 residues. The CDR3 region is CSARVNLVVRRTEAFF. CDR3 DNA: TGCAGTGCTAGAGTAAACCTGGTCGTTAGAAGGACTGAAGCTTTCTTT.

This chain uses TRBV10-1 with TRBJ1-4; tentatively, D is TRBD1 (5 bases). There are 14 residues in the CDR3. Germline V gives CDR1 WNHNN, CDR2 SYGVQD (reference sequence). V lost 6 bases to trimming and J lost 2 bases, with 10 bases between them. The CDR3 region is CASSPGWTNEKLFF. The CDR3, as DNA: TGCGCCAGCAGCCCAGGGTGGACTAATGAAAAACTGTTTTTT.

On this clonotype: A much bigger clone sits one base away, suggesting this may be a read error. The chain carries TRBV11-2 and TRBJ2-7; tentative D call: TRBD1 (6 bases). Per the germline V gene, CDR1 is SGHAT and CDR2 is FQNNGV. The CDR3 extends over 15 amino acids. CDR3 bases: TGTGCCAGCAGCTCCGGACAGATAAGCTCCTACGGGCAGTACTTC. Protein sequence: CASSSGQISSYGQYF. Based on the CDR3 plus reference TRBV11-2 and TRBJ2-7, the full variable domain is EAGVAQSPRYKIIEKRQSVAFWCNPISGHATLYWYQQILGQGPKLLIQFQNNGVVDDSQLPKDRFSAERLKGVDSTLKIQPAKLEDSAVYLCASSSGQISSYGQYFGPGTRLTVT.

This clonotype has a count of ten or more. The chain is built from TRBV6-2 or TRBV6-3 and TRBJ1-5; D is uncertain. The CDR3 extends over 15 amino acids. Per the germline V gene, CDR1 is MNHEY and CDR2 is SVGEGT. The V end lost 6 bases, the J end lost 3 bases, and 15 bases lay between the germline ends. The CDR3 loop is CASSQAGLINQPQHF. The CDR3 nucleotides read TGTGCCAGCAGCCAGGCTGGACTAATCAATCAGCCCCAGCATTTT.